The sequence of this TCR beta chain was determined in a study of OX40 agonist ivuxolimab in advanced cancers. Study details: Intravenous ivuxolimab was administered to patients every 2 weeks at 0.01 to 10 mg/kg.

As concerns this clone: Its antigen is as yet unknown.

Using immunoSEQ multiplex PCR, the repertoire was profiled, and TCRdb retains in-frame clones only, with some absent. This sample has 60,000 to 65,000 clones, with about four fifths found just once. Broader study findings: The expanded peripheral T cells' antigen specificity was not determined.

This CDR3 is 12 amino acids long. Germline V lookup: CDR1 MNHEY, CDR2 SMNVEV (reference sequence). Trimming stripped 5 bases from V and 8 bases from J, with 12 bases between. The chain employs TRBV27 and TRBJ1-2; D remains ambiguous. This material consisted of CD4+ or CD8+ T cells sorted from blood, taken in a trial of the OX40 agonist ivuxolimab. The clonotype originates from an adult with an advanced solid tumor such as melanoma, head and neck, liver or kidney cancer. CDR3: CASSNRKTGYTF. CDR3 sequence (DNA): TGTGCCAGCAGTAACCGCAAAACAGGCTACACCTTC.